These 24 T cell receptor beta chains originate from one sample sequenced in a study of PD-1 blockade in mismatch repair-deficient tumors. Their target antigens are unknown. Sequencing was performed with immunoSEQ multiplex PCR; in TCRdb, only in-frame clones are kept and a portion is missing. In the table there are approximately 9,300 clones, approximately 90% of which are singletons. Noted time point: 10-day in vitro stimulation with candidate neoantigen peptide 3. The specimen was cells cultured in vitro, collected from a patient treated with pembrolizumab. The receptors originated from an adult with mismatch repair-deficient cancer.

The rearrangement joins TRBV5-1 to TRBJ1-3; D call uncertain. CDR3 length: 15 residues. Trimming took off 5 bases at V and 3 bases at J, with 15 bases between the two ends. Germline loops: CDR1 SGHRS, CDR2 YFSETQ. The CDR3 nucleotides read TGCGCCAGCAGTACCGACGTGCCTGGTGGAAACACCATATATTTT. Translating gives CASSTDVPGGNTIYF.

The J gene is TRBJ2-1, the V gene TRBV25-1, with unresolved D. V gave up 2 bases and J gave up 8 bases, with 19 bases separating them. The germline gives CDR1 MGHDK, CDR2 SYGVNS. The CDR3 runs to 16 residues. The CDR3 region is CASSENVINPRDEQFF. CDR3 in DNA: TGTGCCAGCAGTGAAAACGTGATAAATCCAAGGGATGAGCAGTTCTTC.

The genes are TRBV29-1 and TRBJ2-3; 7 bases fit TRBD1. CDR1 is SQVTM, CDR2 ANQGSEA, per germline. The trim removed 6 bases at V and 2 bases at J, leaving 5 bases unmatched. This CDR3 has 13 amino acids. In DNA form, the CDR3 reads TGCAGCGTGGACGGGACAGCCACAGATACGCAGTATTTT. Protein product: CSVDGTATDTQYF.

This clone appeared a single time. The V call is TRBV7-9, the J call TRBJ1-2; D call uncertain. Trimming took 5 bases from V and 6 from J, leaving 10 bases between them. CDR1 and CDR2 (germline): SEHNR, FQNEAQ (reference sequence). The CDR3 is 12 residues long. The CDR3 DNA reads TGTGCCAGCAGCCGCTCCTTCGATGGCTACACCTTC. Its translation: CASSRSFDGYTF.

In regard to this clone: In the same sample, other DNA sequences code for this CDR3. The chain employs TRBV5-1 and TRBJ2-1; 8 positions match TRBD2. The CDR3 extends over 15 amino acids. Germline V gene sequence: CDR1 SGHRS, CDR2 YFSETQ. V shed 0 bases and J 3 bases; nucleotides not matched to a gene: 2. Here the CDR3 reads CASSLAGRGYNEQFF. The CDR3 DNA follows: TGCGCCAGCAGCTTGGCCGGGAGGGGCTACAATGAGCAGTTCTTC.

The rearrangement joins TRBV7-9 to TRBJ2-7, with 13 bases identical to TRBD2. With 7 bases clipped from V and 4 bases from J, the junction kept 7 bases outside the gene matches. From germline, CDR1 is SEHNR and CDR2 FQNEAQ (reference sequence). This CDR3 spans 15 amino acids. In nucleotides, the CDR3 is TGTGCCAGCACCCAGCCGGGACTAGCGGGATACGAGCAGTACTTC. Encoded protein: CASTQPGLAGYEQYF.

The chain joins TRBV27 to TRBJ1-5; 7 bases align to TRBD1. The CDR3 is made up of 15 amino acids. The germline CDR1 and CDR2 sequences are MNHEY and SMNVEV (reference sequence). The trim removed 2 bases at V and 4 bases at J, leaving 5 bases unmatched. As DNA, the CDR3 is TGTGCCAGCAGTTTACAAAAGGGGGCAAATCAGCCCCAGCATTTT. It yields the protein CASSLQKGANQPQHF.

This sequence joins TRBV14 and TRBJ1-1; 11 positions agree with TRBD1. The length of the CDR3 is 16 residues. Trimming took 4 bases from V and 10 from J; bases not matched to a gene: 14. Germline loops: CDR1 SGHDN, CDR2 FVKESK. The CDR3: CASSPSRGTGQGAAFF. The CDR3 DNA is TGTGCCAGCAGCCCTTCAAGAGGCACCGGACAGGGGGCAGCTTTCTTT.

J is TRBJ2-7 and V is TRBV5-1; 13 bases match TRBD2. With 0 bases clipped from V and 4 bases from J, the junction kept 7 bases outside the gene matches. The CDR3 contains 17 residues. Germline V CDR1 and CDR2: SGHRS, YFSETQ. The CDR3 reads CASSLASTSGREYEQYF. CDR3 coding DNA: TGCGCCAGCAGCTTGGCTAGTACTAGCGGGAGGGAGTACGAGCAGTACTTC.

In DNA, the CDR3 is TGTGCCAGCAGTGGTGGAGCGGGGAGGGGGTCGGCCAAAAACATTCAGTACTTC. It is translated as CASSGGAGRGSAKNIQYF. The genes are TRBV2 and TRBJ2-4; perhaps TRBD2 as D (7 bases). The CDR3 runs 18 residues. The V gene's germline CDR1 is SNHLY and CDR2 FYNNEI. V was pared by 4 bases and J by 1 base, with 20 bases between.

DNA of the CDR3: TGTGCCAGCTCATCGGGTCTGGGGCACACTGAAGCTTTCTTT. It is translated as CASSSGLGHTEAFF. The J gene is TRBJ1-1, the V gene TRBV18, with D maybe TRBD1 (5 bases). CDR1 and CDR2 (germline): KGHSH, LQKENI. V was cut by 5 bases and J by 3 bases, with 13 bases left in between. The CDR3 has 14 amino acids.

This chain connects TRBV5-4 to TRBJ2-1; TRBD1 might be the D (6 bases). Germline assignment: CDR1 SGHNT and CDR2 YYREEE (reference sequence). V shed 4 bases and J shed 4 bases, with 12 bases lying between them. The CDR3 covers 14 residues. The DNA for the CDR3 is TGTGCCAGCAGCCCCCCAGGGGCGTACAATGAGCAGTTCTTC. Its translation is CASSPPGAYNEQFF.

The gene calls are TRBV5-6 and TRBJ1-5, with D hard to call. The germline V and J ends were trimmed by 2 bases and 0 bases, with 6 bases remaining between them. Germline assignment: CDR1 SGHDT and CDR2 YYEEEE. This CDR3 spans 14 amino acids. Here the CDR3 reads CASSLWSSNQPQHF. For the CDR3, the DNA is TGTGCCAGCAGCTTATGGAGTAGCAATCAGCCCCAGCATTTT. Based on the CDR3 plus reference TRBV5-6 and TRBJ1-5, the full variable domain is DAGVTQSPTHLIKTRGQQVTLRCSPKSGHDTVSWYQQALGQGPQFIFQYYEEEERQRGNFPDRFSGHQFPNYSSELNVNALLLGDSALYLCASSLWSSNQPQHFGDGTRLSIL.

V usage is TRBV11-2 and J usage is TRBJ2-6; a weak D match, TRBD1 (5 bases). The V end was cut by 0 bases, the J end by 0 bases, with 15 bases between. CDR1 and CDR2 (germline): SGHAT, FQNNGV. The CDR3 runs to 19 residues. CDR3 nucleotides: TGTGCCAGCAGCTTAGAGCGGTTATGGGGCGGCTCTGGGGCCAACGTCCTGACTTTC. It translates to CASSLERLWGGSGANVLTF.

This sequence joins TRBV7-3 and TRBJ2-2, with 8 bases that match TRBD2. V trimming: 1 base; J trimming: 1 base; junction bases outside the gene matches: 2. The CDR3 sequence is 16 residues long. Germline assignment: CDR1 SGHTA and CDR2 FQGTGA. CDR3 sequence: CASSLRTSGNTGELFF. The CDR3 DNA sequence: TGTGCCAGCAGCTTAAGAACTAGCGGGAACACCGGGGAGCTGTTTTTT.

This sequence joins TRBV28 and TRBJ2-5; TRBD2 aligns across 13 bases. The CDR3 totals 20 residues. V dropped 5 bases and J dropped 5; count of bases not matched to a gene: 20. Per the germline V gene, CDR1 is MDHEN and CDR2 is SYDVKM. The CDR3 sequence: CASSTPIGAGLAGAPETQYF. DNA of the CDR3: TGTGCCAGCAGTACCCCAATTGGGGCCGGACTAGCGGGAGCCCCCGAGACCCAGTACTTC.

The rearrangement uses TRBV30 and TRBJ1-2; 7 bases agree with TRBD1. V lost 2 bases to trimming and J lost 6 bases; unmatched junction nucleotides: 6. The CDR3 loop spans 13 amino acids. From germline, CDR1 is GTSNPN and CDR2 SVGIG (reference sequence). The CDR3 region has the DNA TGTGCCTGGAGTTATTCCGGGACAGATGGCTACACCTTC. Its protein product is CAWSYSGTDGYTF.

The CDR3 DNA is TGCGCCAGCAGCCCCGCGGTGGGACAGGGTGGTACCGGGGAGCTGTTTTTT. Translating it yields CASSPAVGQGGTGELFF. V usage is TRBV4-1 and J usage is TRBJ2-2; TRBD1 matches 9 bases. CDR1 and CDR2 from the germline V gene are MGHRA and YSYEKL. The CDR3 loop spans 17 amino acids. V gave up 4 bases and J gave up 5 bases; unmatched junction bases: 11.

V and J are TRBV5-4 and TRBJ1-1; weak D call: TRBD1 (5 bases). The germline V gene has CDR1 SGHNT and CDR2 YYREEE (reference sequence). V was shortened by 0 bases and J by 0 bases, with 9 bases between the two germline ends. This CDR3 is 15 amino acids long. CDR3 sequence (DNA): TGTGCCAGCAGCTTGGGAGGGGTTCTGAACACTGAAGCTTTCTTT. Its translation is CASSLGGVLNTEAFF.

This clone showed up just a few times. The V and J genes are TRBV6-1 and TRBJ1-1; weak D call: TRBD1 (5 bases). The V end was cut by 6 bases, the J end by 2 bases, with 7 bases between. The CDR3 spans 12 residues. Germline V gene data show CDR1 as MNHNS and CDR2 as SASEGT. This CDR3 is CASRGENTEAFF. The CDR3 DNA reads as TGTGCCAGCAGGGGGGAAAACACTGAAGCTTTCTTT.

The V and J genes are TRBV5-1 and TRBJ2-1, with 7 nucleotides matching TRBD1. CDR3 length equals 15 residues. J gave up 0 bases and V 4 bases, and 4 bases lay outside the gene matches. Germline CDR1 and CDR2: SGHRS and YFSETQ. The CDR3 reads CASSTWDSSYNEQFF. The CDR3, as DNA: TGCGCCAGCAGCACTTGGGACAGCTCCTACAATGAGCAGTTCTTC.

In its sample, this clone was seen once. The chain joins TRBV27 to TRBJ2-4; D remains unclear. The V gene lost 5 bases and the J gene lost 0 bases, with 11 bases spanning the gap. Germline V gene sequence: CDR1 MNHEY, CDR2 SMNVEV (reference sequence). The CDR3 runs 15 residues. The chain's CDR3 is CASSGRRLAKNIQYF. The CDR3 DNA follows: TGTGCCAGCAGTGGGCGTCGCCTAGCCAAAAACATTCAGTACTTC.

V is TRBV5-1 and J is TRBJ2-1; 7 nucleotides agree with TRBD2. Trimming removed 4 bases from V and 0 bases from J; junction bases left unmatched: 10. This CDR3 has 17 residues. CDR1 is SGHRS, CDR2 YFSETQ, per germline. CDR3 coding DNA: TGCGCCAGCAGCCGAGCGACTAGCTTGAGCTCCTACAATGAGCAGTTCTTC. Amino acids: CASSRATSLSSYNEQFF.

This sequence joins TRBV27 and TRBJ2-7; 7 nucleotides align to TRBD2. Losses at the gene ends were 3 bases for V and 0 bases for J; bases not matched to a gene: 8. Germline CDR1 MNHEY, CDR2 SMNVEV (reference sequence). The CDR3 loop spans 16 amino acids. CDR3 loop: CASSFLGEGSSYEQYF. As DNA, the CDR3 is TGTGCCAGCAGTTTTTTAGGGGAGGGGAGCTCCTACGAGCAGTACTTC.